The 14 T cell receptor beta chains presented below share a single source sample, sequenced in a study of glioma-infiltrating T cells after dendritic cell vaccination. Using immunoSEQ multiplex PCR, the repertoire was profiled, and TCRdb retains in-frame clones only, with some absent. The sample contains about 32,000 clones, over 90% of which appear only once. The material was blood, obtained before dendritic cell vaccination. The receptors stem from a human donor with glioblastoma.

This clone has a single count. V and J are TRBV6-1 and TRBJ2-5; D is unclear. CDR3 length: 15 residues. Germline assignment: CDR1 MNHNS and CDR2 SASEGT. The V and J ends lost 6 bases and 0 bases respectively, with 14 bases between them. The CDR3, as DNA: TGTGCCAGCAGCCTGACATTCGTTAACCAAGAGACCCAGTACTTC. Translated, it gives CASSLTFVNQETQYF.

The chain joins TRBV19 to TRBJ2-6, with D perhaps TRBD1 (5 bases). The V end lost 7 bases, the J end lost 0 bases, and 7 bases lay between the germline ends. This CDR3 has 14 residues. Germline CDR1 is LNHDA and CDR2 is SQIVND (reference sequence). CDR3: CASTDSSGANVLTF. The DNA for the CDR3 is TGTGCCAGTACCGACAGCTCTGGGGCCAACGTCCTGACTTTC.

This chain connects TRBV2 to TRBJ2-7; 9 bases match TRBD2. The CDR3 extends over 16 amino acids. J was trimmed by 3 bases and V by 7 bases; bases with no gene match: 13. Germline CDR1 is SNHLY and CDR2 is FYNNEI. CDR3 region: CASKENLAGVGYEQYF. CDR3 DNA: TGTGCCAGCAAGGAGAACTTAGCGGGGGTAGGCTACGAGCAGTACTTC.

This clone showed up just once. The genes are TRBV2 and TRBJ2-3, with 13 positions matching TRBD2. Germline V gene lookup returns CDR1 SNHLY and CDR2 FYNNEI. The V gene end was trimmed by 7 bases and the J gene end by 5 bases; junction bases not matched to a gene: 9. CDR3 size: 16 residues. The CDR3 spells CASNPGLAGAGDTQYF. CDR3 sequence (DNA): TGTGCCAGCAACCCAGGACTAGCGGGGGCAGGAGATACGCAGTATTTT.

Here the CDR3 DNA reads TGTGCCAGCAACCACCGGGACTCCGTTGGCGATGAGCAGTTCTTC. Translated, it gives CASNHRDSVGDEQFF. The chain has TRBV2 and TRBJ2-1, with D possibly TRBD2 on 6 matching bases. The germline V gene has CDR1 SNHLY and CDR2 FYNNEI. Trimming cost V 7 bases and J 8 bases, with 21 bases left between them. CDR3 length equals 15 residues.

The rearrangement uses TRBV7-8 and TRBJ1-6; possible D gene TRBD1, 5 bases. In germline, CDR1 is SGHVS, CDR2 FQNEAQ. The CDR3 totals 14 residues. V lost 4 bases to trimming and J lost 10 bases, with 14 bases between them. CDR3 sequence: CASSSTGGQSPLHF. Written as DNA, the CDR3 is TGTGCCAGCAGCTCTACGGGGGGTCAGTCACCCCTCCACTTT.

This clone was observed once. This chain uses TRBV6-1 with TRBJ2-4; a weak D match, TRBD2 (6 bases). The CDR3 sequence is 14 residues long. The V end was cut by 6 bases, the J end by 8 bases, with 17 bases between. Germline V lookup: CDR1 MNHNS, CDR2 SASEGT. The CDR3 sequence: CASSQGLRGDIQYF. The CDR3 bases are TGTGCCAGCAGCCAGGGACTTCGAGGGGACATTCAGTACTTC.

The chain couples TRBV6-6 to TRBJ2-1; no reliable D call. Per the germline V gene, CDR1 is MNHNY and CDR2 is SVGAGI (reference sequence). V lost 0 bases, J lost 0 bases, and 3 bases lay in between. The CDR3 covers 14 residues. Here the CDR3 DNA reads TGTGCCAGCAGTTACTCGAGCTCCTACAATGAGCAGTTCTTC. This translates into CASSYSSSYNEQFF.

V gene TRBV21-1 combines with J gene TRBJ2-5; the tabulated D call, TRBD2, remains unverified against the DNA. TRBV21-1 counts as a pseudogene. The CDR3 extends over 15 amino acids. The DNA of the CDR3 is TGTGCCAGCAGCAAACGGGCGGCAGCGGAAGAGACCCAGTACTTC. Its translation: CASSKRAAAEETQYF.

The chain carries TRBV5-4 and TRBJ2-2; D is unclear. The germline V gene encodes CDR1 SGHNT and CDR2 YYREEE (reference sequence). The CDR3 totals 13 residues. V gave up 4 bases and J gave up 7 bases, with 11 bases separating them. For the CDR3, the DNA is TGTGCCAGCAGCCCAGACTCTGGCGGGGAGCTGTTTTTT. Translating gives CASSPDSGGELFF.

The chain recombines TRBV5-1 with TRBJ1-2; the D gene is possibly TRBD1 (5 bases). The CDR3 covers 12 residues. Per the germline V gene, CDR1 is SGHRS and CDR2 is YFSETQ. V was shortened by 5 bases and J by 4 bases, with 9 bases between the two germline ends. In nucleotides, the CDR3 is TGCGCCAGCAGTGGCGGGGGCTATGGCTACACCTTC. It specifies CASSGGGYGYTF.

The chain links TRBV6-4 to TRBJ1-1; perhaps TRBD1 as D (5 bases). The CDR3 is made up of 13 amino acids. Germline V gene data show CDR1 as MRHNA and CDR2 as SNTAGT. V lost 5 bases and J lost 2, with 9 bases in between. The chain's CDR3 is CASSQGLNTEAFF. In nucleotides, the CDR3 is TGTGCCAGCAGTCAGGGCCTTAACACTGAAGCTTTCTTT.

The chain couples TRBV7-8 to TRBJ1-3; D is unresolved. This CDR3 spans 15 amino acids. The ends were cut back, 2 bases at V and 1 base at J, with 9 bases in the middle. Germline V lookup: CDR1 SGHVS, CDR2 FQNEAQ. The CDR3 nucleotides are TGTGCCAGCAGCTTATCATGGGCATCTGGAAACACCATATATTTT. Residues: CASSLSWASGNTIYF. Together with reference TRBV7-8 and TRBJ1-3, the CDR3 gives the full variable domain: GAGVSQSPRYKVAKRGQDVALRCDPISGHVSLFWYQQALGQGPEFLTYFQNEAQLDKSGLPSDRFFAERPEGSVSTLKIQRTQQEDSAVYLCASSLSWASGNTIYFGEGSWLTVV.

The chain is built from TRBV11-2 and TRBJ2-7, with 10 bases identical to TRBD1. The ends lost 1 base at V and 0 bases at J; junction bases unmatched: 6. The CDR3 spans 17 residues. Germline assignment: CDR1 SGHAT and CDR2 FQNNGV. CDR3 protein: CASSLGTGGRGSYEQYF. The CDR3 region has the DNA TGTGCCAGCAGCTTAGGGACAGGGGGACGGGGCTCCTACGAGCAGTACTTC.